The 6 T cell receptor beta chains given below trace back to one sample, sequenced in a study of beta chain features in type 1 diabetes. What was sequenced were expressed TCRB transcripts, since all of the isolated RNA had been reverse transcribed. Produced via immunoSEQ multiplex PCR; TCRdb's table is partial and in-frame only. The sample includes 35,000 to 50,000 clones, 50% seen only once; the top ten take roughly 0.25%. Sample: stem cell memory CD4+ T cells from blood. The receptors derive from a woman aged 30 to 39 in good health.

The genes are TRBV30 and TRBJ1-1; D remains ambiguous. Germline V gene sequence: CDR1 GTSNPN, CDR2 SVGIG (reference sequence). The CDR3 contains 15 residues. V lost 1 base and J 0 bases, leaving 12 bases between the germline ends. CDR3 protein: CAWSGTGIMNTEAFF. The DNA of the CDR3 is TGTGCCTGGAGTGGAACGGGGATCATGAACACTGAAGCTTTCTTT.

This clone has more than one count but fewer than ten. The chain has TRBV7-3 and TRBJ2-3; tentative D call: TRBD2 (6 bases). Trimming removed 4 bases at V and 2 bases at J, with 19 bases between. Germline lookup yields CDR1 SGHTA and CDR2 FQGTGA. The CDR3 runs to 17 residues. CDR3 bases: TGTGCCAGCAGCTCCTTAGGTAGTAGCGGATCCACAGATACGCAGTATTTT. Protein sequence: CASSSLGSSGSTDTQYF.

V and J are TRBV28 and TRBJ2-7, with D maybe TRBD1 (5 bases). CDR1 is MDHEN, CDR2 SYDVKM, per germline. V dropped 4 bases and J dropped 4 bases, with 14 bases sitting between them. The CDR3 runs 14 residues. The CDR3 coding sequence is TGTGCCAGCAGTTCCGAGCAGGGTTGGTACGAGCAGTACTTC. Translation gives CASSSEQGWYEQYF.

The chain carries TRBV7-2 and TRBJ2-5; 11 nucleotides line up with TRBD1. CDR3 size: 16 residues. Per the germline V gene, CDR1 is SGHTA and CDR2 is FQGNSA. V lost 0 bases to trimming and J lost 1 base; unmatched junction nucleotides: 1. The CDR3 sequence: CASSLAGTGGQETQYF. DNA of the CDR3: TGTGCCAGCAGCTTAGCGGGGACAGGGGGCCAAGAGACCCAGTACTTC.

This clone was detected a few times. CDR3 bases: TGCGCCAGCAGCTTGAACGCGGGAGAGGATACGCAGTATTTT. Translation: CASSLNAGEDTQYF. The chain joins TRBV5-1 to TRBJ2-3; the match to TRBD2 covers 7 bases. Germline trimming cut 1 base from V and 6 bases from J; bases unmatched to any gene: 5. CDR1 and CDR2 (germline): SGHRS, YFSETQ. The CDR3 is 14 residues long.

This rearrangement joins TRBV18 to TRBJ2-1, with 7 bases that match TRBD1. The length of the CDR3 is 13 residues. Germline assignment: CDR1 KGHSH and CDR2 LQKENI. V trimming: 2 bases; J trimming: 11 bases; junction bases outside the gene matches: 6. CDR3 coding DNA: TGTGCCAGCTCACCAGAAGGGGGCGGGCAGCAGTTCTTC. Its translation is CASSPEGGGQQFF.